Following are 30 T cell receptor beta chains from one sample sequenced in a study of T cells in Graves' hyperthyroidism and ophthalmopathy. The CDR3 regions of TCR beta were amplified from RNA transcripts. Primed by the HTBI set, a first-round RT-PCR was run on the TCR CDR3. TCRdb passed the multiplex PCR reads through MiXCR, listing each CDR3 protein once. The data hold under 700,000 distinct CDR3 sequences, with 35% to 55% observed a single time. The material sequenced was peripheral blood or thyroid tissue (not recorded which). The receptors originated from a woman aged 18 to 35 with Graves' hyperthyroidism.

The V call is TRBV24-1, the J call TRBJ2-6; the D call may be TRBD1 or TRBD2 (5 bases each). In germline, CDR1 is KGHDR, CDR2 SFDVKD. V was clipped by 5 bases and J by 1 base, with 11 bases between them. CDR3 length equals 16 residues. The DNA of the CDR3 is TGTGCCACCAGTGGTGGCAGGGAGTCTGGGGCCAACGTCCTGACTTTC. This gives the protein CATSGGRESGANVLTF.

The chain carries TRBV2 and TRBJ1-2; 9 nucleotides align to TRBD1. The V and J ends lost 6 bases and 5 bases, in that order; junction bases with no gene match: 7. The CDR3 spans 14 residues. Germline-derived CDR1 and CDR2 are SNHLY and FYNNEI. The CDR3 region is CASSHPGTGYGYTF. In nucleotides, the CDR3 is TGTGCCAGCAGCCATCCCGGGACAGGGTATGGCTACACCTTC.

This clonotype has just a few counts. The chain employs TRBV10-3 and TRBJ1-1; no definite D call. Trimming took off 2 bases at V and 1 base at J, with 11 bases between the two ends. The CDR3 loop spans 15 amino acids. In germline, CDR1 is ENHRY, CDR2 SYGVKD. The CDR3 nucleotides read TGTGCCATCAGTGAGGTGCGCGGAGGGAACACTGAAGCTTTCTTT. Protein product: CAISEVRGGNTEAFF.

The chain has TRBV24-1 and TRBJ2-3, with a tentative D call TRBD1 (6 bases). The ends were cut back, 5 bases at V and 2 bases at J, with 13 bases in the middle. Germline lookup yields CDR1 KGHDR and CDR2 SFDVKD. The CDR3 consists of 15 residues. DNA for the CDR3: TGTGCCACCAGTGGGGGGCGAGTAGTCACAGATACGCAGTATTTT. It codes for CATSGGRVVTDTQYF.

The chain is built from TRBV7-9 and TRBJ1-2; D may be TRBD1 (5 bases). CDR1 and CDR2 from the germline V gene are SEHNR and FQNEAQ (reference sequence). V gave up 5 bases and J gave up 4 bases, with 11 bases separating them. CDR3 length: 13 amino acids. As DNA, the CDR3 is TGTGCCAGCAGCACCGGGACGATCTATGGCTACACCTTC. It codes for CASSTGTIYGYTF.

This rearrangement joins TRBV29-1 to TRBJ1-1, with D uncertain. The germline V and J ends were trimmed by 2 bases and 10 bases, with 14 bases remaining between them. The V gene's germline CDR1 is SQVTM and CDR2 ANQGSEA. There are 12 residues in the CDR3. The chain's CDR3 is CSVENSASGAFF. In DNA, the CDR3 is TGCAGCGTTGAAAATTCGGCGAGTGGAGCTTTCTTT.

In its sample, this clonotype was seen a few times. The genes are TRBV20-1 and TRBJ2-2; D gene unclear. This CDR3 contains 9 residues. V lost 1 base and J lost 9, with 0 bases in between. In germline, CDR1 is DFQATT, CDR2 SNEGSKA (reference sequence). This CDR3 is CSARGELFF. CDR3 nucleotide sequence: TGCAGTGCTAGAGGGGAGCTGTTTTTT.

CDR3 nucleotides: TGTGCCAGCAGTGTTCGGGGACGGAATAATTCACCCCTCCACTTT. Translating it yields CASSVRGRNNSPLHF. The V call is TRBV2, the J call TRBJ1-6; weak D call: TRBD1 (5 bases). The CDR3 sequence is 15 residues long. The germline CDR1 and CDR2 sequences are SNHLY and FYNNEI. V lost 4 bases and J lost 5, with 12 bases in between.

Ten or more counts support this clonotype. The rearrangement links TRBV2 to TRBJ1-2; D gene uncertain. The V end lost 2 bases, the J end lost 7 bases, and 20 bases lay between the germline ends. Germline V CDR1 and CDR2: SNHLY, FYNNEI. This CDR3 region has 16 residues. The chain's CDR3 is CASSERALRVEGGYTF. As DNA, the CDR3 is TGTGCCAGCAGTGAAAGGGCGTTGAGGGTAGAGGGTGGCTACACCTTC.

This chain connects TRBV29-1 to TRBJ1-2, with TRBD1 as a possible D gene (5 bases). The V end was cut by 7 bases, the J end by 3 bases, with 15 bases between. The CDR3 extends over 13 amino acids. In germline, CDR1 is SQVTM, CDR2 ANQGSEA. The CDR3 DNA sequence: TGCAGCGAGGTGGGACCTCAGGACTATGGCTACACCTTC. This codes for CSEVGPQDYGYTF.

This clonotype showed up many times. The chain employs TRBV29-1 and TRBJ2-7; 10 bases line up with TRBD2. The CDR3 extends over 13 amino acids. V lost 6 bases, J lost 5 bases, and 7 bases stayed unmatched. Germline CDR1 is SQVTM and CDR2 is ANQGSEA. CDR3 sequence reads: CSVSGRAQDEQYF. The CDR3 region has the DNA TGCAGCGTGAGCGGGAGGGCCCAGGACGAGCAGTACTTC.

This clonotype was recorded a few times. The chain carries TRBV2 and TRBJ2-2; no clear D gene. The CDR3 consists of 15 residues. Germline V gene sequence: CDR1 SNHLY, CDR2 FYNNEI. The V end was cut by 1 base, the J end by 0 bases, with 6 bases between. In DNA, the CDR3 is TGTGCCAGCAGTGAAGGGTGGCCGAACACCGGGGAGCTGTTTTTT. Its translation: CASSEGWPNTGELFF.

The rearrangement links TRBV4-1 to TRBJ2-5; possibly TRBD1 for D (5 bases). The germline V and J ends were trimmed by 1 base and 0 bases, with 12 bases remaining between them. CDR3 size: 16 residues. The germline V gene has CDR1 MGHRA and CDR2 YSYEKL. The CDR3 loop is CASSQVQGSYQETQYF. Written as DNA, the CDR3 is TGCGCCAGCAGCCAAGTCCAGGGATCGTACCAAGAGACCCAGTACTTC.

Note on this clonotype: A read error may be the cause here, since a much bigger clone is one base away. V usage is TRBV7-3 and J usage is TRBJ2-5; D is ambiguous. This CDR3 is built from 15 residues. V lost 5 bases and J 1 base, leaving 14 bases between the germline ends. The germline CDR1 and CDR2 sequences are SGHTA and FQGTGA. DNA for the CDR3: TGTGCCAGCAGCCGGTCTGCGGCTTTCCAAGAGACCCAGTACTTC. Its protein is CASSRSAAFQETQYF. Complete variable domain (other parts from reference TRBV7-3 and TRBJ2-5): GAGVSQTPSNKVTEKGKYVELRCDPISGHTALYWYRQSLGQGPEFLIYFQGTGAADDSGLPNDRFFAVRPEGSVSTLKIQRTERGDSAVYLCASSRSAAFQETQYFGPGTRLLVL.

The V gene is TRBV29-1, the J gene TRBJ1-2, with 10 bases fitting TRBD1. Trimming took 7 bases from V and 3 from J; bases not matched to a gene: 8. CDR1 and CDR2 (germline): SQVTM, ANQGSEA. The CDR3 runs to 14 residues. CDR3 in DNA: TGCAGCGGAAGACAGGGGGCGGCTGACTATGGCTACACCTTC. Translated, it gives CSGRQGAADYGYTF.

This clonotype was seen more than once but under ten times. The V gene is TRBV11-2, the J gene TRBJ1-2; no clear D gene. CDR3 length: 13 amino acids. Trimming pared 5 bases from V and 6 bases from J, leaving 13 bases between. Germline-derived CDR1 and CDR2 are SGHAT and FQNNGV. The CDR3 nucleotides read TGTGCCAGCAGCCGAGATGGGCCTAATGGCTACACCTTC. Protein product: CASSRDGPNGYTF.

This clonotype was counted ten times or more. The chain joins TRBV2 to TRBJ2-5; perhaps TRBD2 as D (6 bases). V was pared by 6 bases and J by 4 bases, with 12 bases between. There are 13 residues in the CDR3. The germline V gene encodes CDR1 SNHLY and CDR2 FYNNEI. CDR3 region: CASRGTEGETQYF. The CDR3 DNA is TGTGCCAGCAGGGGGACGGAGGGAGAGACCCAGTACTTC.

This clonotype was counted a few times. The rearrangement links TRBV7-2 to TRBJ2-7; 10 nucleotides line up with TRBD2. The V gene end was trimmed by 4 bases and the J gene end by 0 bases; junction bases not matched to a gene: 6. Per germline, CDR1 SGHTA and CDR2 FQGNSA. This CDR3 contains 16 residues. The CDR3 here is CASSSSPSGSSYEQYF. The CDR3 region has the DNA TGTGCCAGCAGCTCCTCCCCTAGCGGGAGCTCCTACGAGCAGTACTTC.

The V and J genes are TRBV25-1 and TRBJ1-5; D is ambiguous. The CDR3 has 15 residues. Trimming took 4 bases from V and 7 from J, leaving 17 bases between them. CDR1 MGHDK and CDR2 SYGVNS come from the germline V gene. The DNA of the CDR3 is TGTGCCAGCAGTGTGGTAAGCGGGATTGGCCAGCCCCAGCATTTT. Protein: CASSVVSGIGQPQHF.

This clonotype occurred many times. The J gene is TRBJ1-3, the V gene TRBV25-1; D not resolved. There are 16 residues in the CDR3. Germline-derived CDR1 and CDR2 are MGHDK and SYGVNS. V was pared by 2 bases and J by 4 bases, with 15 bases between. CDR3 residues: CASSETPGRRGNTIYF. Written as DNA, the CDR3 is TGTGCCAGCAGTGAAACCCCGGGCAGGCGAGGAAACACCATATATTTT.

To note about this clonotype: A read error may account for a junction end that differs from germline. This chain links TRBV7-3 with TRBJ2-7; 8 positions agree with TRBD2. Germline V gives CDR1 SGHTA, CDR2 FQGTGA. This CDR3 region has 13 residues. The DNA for the CDR3 is TGCGCCAGCAGCCGCGCCGGGACTAGCGAGCAGTACTTC. Its protein is CASSRAGTSEQYF.

This chain joins TRBV7-9 and TRBJ2-7, with TRBD2 identical over 7 bases. The germline gives CDR1 SEHNR, CDR2 FQNEAQ (reference sequence). The CDR3 runs 13 residues. The V gene end was trimmed by 5 bases and the J gene end by 12 bases; junction bases not matched to a gene: 13. CDR3 DNA: TGTGCCAGCAGCCAAGATCGGTGGGAGGGCCGGTACTTC. This gives the protein CASSQDRWEGRYF.

In its sample, this clonotype was seen once. It may be a read error: a sequence one base away is much more abundant. The final CDR3 position lacks the conserved phenylalanine or tryptophan, pointing to a likely read error. The chain employs TRBV10-2 and TRBJ1-1, with D unclear. CDR1 is WSHSY, CDR2 SAAADI, per germline. The CDR3 extends over 13 amino acids. This chain's CDR3 is CASSLLENTEAFS. The CDR3 DNA reads TGTGCCAGCAGCCTCCTTGAGAACACTGAAGCTTTCTCT.

This clonotype has a handful of counts. The gene calls are TRBV7-9 and TRBJ2-6, with 11 bases fitting TRBD2. Losses at the gene ends were 7 bases for V and 0 bases for J; bases not matched to a gene: 8. Germline lookup yields CDR1 SEHNR and CDR2 FQNEAQ (reference sequence). This CDR3 is built from 18 residues. The DNA of the CDR3 is TGTGCCAGCAACAACGGACTAGCGGGTCACTCTGGGGCCAACGTCCTGACTTTC. Translated, it gives CASNNGLAGHSGANVLTF.

This clonotype has a handful of counts. The J gene is TRBJ1-2, the V gene TRBV7-3, with 9 bases identical to TRBD1. Germline lookup yields CDR1 SGHTA and CDR2 FQGTGA. After removal of 5 bases from V and 4 bases from J, the junction contained 8 bases not matched to a gene. The CDR3 runs to 15 residues. The CDR3 nucleotides are TGTGCCAGCAGCCCCGGGACAGGGCGCATCTATGGCTACACCTTC. Translated: CASSPGTGRIYGYTF.

The rearrangement links TRBV29-1 to TRBJ1-1; 12 bases are a match to TRBD1. There are 13 residues in the CDR3. The V and J ends lost 6 bases and 7 bases, in that order; junction bases with no gene match: 6. CDR1 and CDR2 (germline): SQVTM, ANQGSEA. This chain's CDR3 is CSVSGQGAVEAFF. The CDR3 DNA reads TGCAGCGTGTCGGGACAGGGGGCGGTTGAAGCTTTCTTT.

This clonotype was observed many times. The V gene is TRBV29-1, the J gene TRBJ1-1; tentatively, D is TRBD1 (5 bases). Germline V gene sequence: CDR1 SQVTM, CDR2 ANQGSEA. The CDR3 extends over 12 amino acids. Between the trimmed V and J ends, which lost 3 bases and 8 bases, there was a span of 13 bases. CDR3 nucleotides: TGCAGCGTTGATCCCAGGGACGCGGAAGCTTTCTTT. This sequence encodes CSVDPRDAEAFF.

Turning to this clonotype: One end of the junction is discordant with germline, which a read error may explain. The V call is TRBV10-3, the J call TRBJ1-1; D remains unclear. The germline CDR1 and CDR2 sequences are ENHRY and SYGVKD. The CDR3 totals 14 residues. CDR3: CASSYLPWNTEAFF. The CDR3, as DNA: TGTGCCAGCAGTTACCTTCCATGGAACACTGAAGCTTTCTTT.

The chain recombines TRBV7-8 with TRBJ2-7, with 10 bases matching TRBD2. Per germline, CDR1 SGHVS and CDR2 FQNEAQ. This CDR3 has 16 amino acids. Trimming removed 5 bases from V and 0 bases from J; junction bases left unmatched: 7. CDR3 in DNA: TGTGCCAGCAGCGAACCGGGACTAGCGTCCTCCTACGAGCAGTACTTC. Encoded protein: CASSEPGLASSYEQYF.

The V and J genes are TRBV2 and TRBJ1-6, with 9 bases aligning to TRBD1. Germline assignment: CDR1 SNHLY and CDR2 FYNNEI. Trimming took 6 bases from V and 6 from J; bases not matched to a gene: 9. The CDR3 extends over 16 amino acids. CDR3 sequence: CASSTKDRGLNSPLHF. The CDR3 DNA sequence: TGTGCCAGCAGCACGAAGGACAGGGGCCTTAATTCACCCCTCCACTTT.